This TCR beta chain was sequenced in a study of control samples from healthy donors and cancer patients (TCRdb year 2020). V lost 6 bases and J lost 2 bases, and the count of bases not matched to a germline gene is 13. The CDR3 sequence holds 16 residues, the cysteine and phenylalanine included. Of the read, only the CDR3 DNA is kept; its 48 bases are in frame from base 1. According to the germline V gene (reference sequence), CDR1 reads MNHEY and CDR2 reads SMNVEV. Libraries were prepared through the immunoSEQ multiplex PCR assay. Sourced from immuneACCESS, this table was stored by TCRdb with only in-frame sequences that have V and J called. A share of the clones is absent; for the studies checked, an unresolved V gene accounts for under half, and the remainder has no known explanation. The sample table shows 40,000 to 55,000 clones, and 70% to 90% are seen once. 10% of the sample comes from the top ten.

Details on this clone: Its antigen specificity is not known. No much larger clone exists at a distance of one base, and base qualities are not known.

Sequenced sample: PBMCs. This sequence uses TRBV27 and TRBJ2-7; 7 central nucleotides agree with TRBD1. The TCR originated in a woman in her sixties with lung cancer. The CDR3 has the sequence CASSYQLRDRTYEQYF. The DNA sequence is TGTGCCAGCAGCTACCAACTCCGGGACAGAACCTACGAGCAGTACTTC.